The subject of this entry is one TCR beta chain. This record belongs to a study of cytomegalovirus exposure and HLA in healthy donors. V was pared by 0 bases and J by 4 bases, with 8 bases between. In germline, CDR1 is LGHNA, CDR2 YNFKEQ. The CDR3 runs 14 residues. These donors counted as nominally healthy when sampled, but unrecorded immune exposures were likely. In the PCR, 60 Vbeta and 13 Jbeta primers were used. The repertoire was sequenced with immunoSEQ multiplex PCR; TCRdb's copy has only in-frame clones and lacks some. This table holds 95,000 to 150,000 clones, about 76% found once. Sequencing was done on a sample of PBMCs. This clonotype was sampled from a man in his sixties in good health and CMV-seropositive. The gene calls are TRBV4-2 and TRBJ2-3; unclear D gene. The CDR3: CASSQDRPPDTQYF. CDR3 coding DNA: TGTGCCAGCAGCCAAGATCGTCCCCCAGATACGCAGTATTTT.